The 21 T cell receptor beta chains below all came from one sample that was sequenced in a study of patients and donors after allogeneic stem cell transplantation. TCRdb reprocessed the RT-PCR reads with MiXCR, giving one entry per CDR3 protein. This sample yields some 200,000 distinct CDR3 sequences, of which 41% are seen a single time; around 35% belongs to the top ten. Sequenced: blood, either unsorted or a sorted T cell fraction (not recorded which). The source is a human donor who was either an allogeneic HSCT recipient or a stem cell or donor lymphocyte infusion donor (not recorded which). It is not recorded whose cells these are; they may come from a transplant donor.

This clonotype has a handful of counts. V is TRBV7-9 and J is TRBJ1-1; 9 positions match TRBD1. The V gene's germline CDR1 is SEHNR and CDR2 FQNEAQ (reference sequence). The CDR3 contains 17 residues. Trimming at V came to 4 bases and at J to 3 bases, leaving 12 bases not matched to a gene. The CDR3 region has the DNA TGTGCCAGCAGCTCTATCGGGACAGGGCCGTTTGACACTGAAGCTTTCTTT. This translates into CASSSIGTGPFDTEAFF. Using reference TRBV7-9 and TRBJ1-1 for the parts outside the CDR3, the full variable domain is DTGVSQNPRHKITKRGQNVTFRCDPISEHNRLYWYRQTLGQGPEFLTYFQNEAQLEKSRLLSDRFSAERPKGSFSTLEIQRTEQGDSAMYLCASSSIGTGPFDTEAFFGQGTRLTVV.

This chain joins TRBV28 and TRBJ1-2; TRBD1 might be the D (6 bases). This CDR3 contains 15 residues. Germline CDR1 and CDR2: MDHEN and SYDVKM. V lost 3 bases, J lost 4 bases, and 15 bases lay in between. This CDR3 is CASSFWKQGGYGYTF. CDR3 bases: TGTGCCAGCAGTTTTTGGAAACAGGGTGGCTATGGCTACACCTTC.

There are a few counts of this clonotype. The CDR3 sequence: CSARTENYGYTF. As DNA, the CDR3 is TGCAGTGCTCGAACAGAGAACTATGGCTACACCTTC. The genes are TRBV20-1 and TRBJ1-2; D gene uncertain. This CDR3 has 12 residues. With 5 bases removed from V and 2 bases from J, the gap between germline ends came to 9 bases. Germline CDR1 and CDR2: DFQATT and SNEGSKA (reference sequence).

The chain employs TRBV3-1 and TRBJ1-2; tentative D call: TRBD1 (6 bases). CDR1 is LGHDT and CDR2 is YNNKEL in the germline V gene (reference sequence). This CDR3 has 17 amino acids. V was pared by 3 bases and J by 4 bases, with 21 bases between. CDR3 sequence: CASSQDYRRGTSYGYTF. The CDR3 DNA reads TGTGCCAGCAGCCAGGACTACCGGAGGGGGACTTCCTATGGCTACACCTTC.

The V call is TRBV6-5, the J call TRBJ1-2, with D uncertain. CDR1 and CDR2 from the germline V gene are MNHEY and SVGAGI. V was trimmed by 6 bases and J by 7 bases, leaving 12 bases between them. This CDR3 contains 12 residues. The CDR3 nucleotides are TGTGCCAGCAGCCCCGTCGCTGGTGGCTACACCTTC. Residues: CASSPVAGGYTF.

In this sample, this clonotype turned up a few times. The V call is TRBV29-1, the J call TRBJ1-1; D remains ambiguous. Germline CDR1 SQVTM, CDR2 ANQGSEA. V was cut by 4 bases and J by 0 bases, with 6 bases left in between. The CDR3 loop spans 12 amino acids. The CDR3 region has the DNA TGCAGCGTTGCTCGGATGAACACTGAAGCTTTCTTT. Its protein is CSVARMNTEAFF.

This sequence joins TRBV4-3 and TRBJ2-1; D might be TRBD2 (6 bases). The length of the CDR3 is 17 residues. Trimming pared 0 bases from V and 4 bases from J, leaving 16 bases between. From germline, CDR1 is LGHNA and CDR2 YSLEER. This chain's CDR3 is CASSQDTTREDYNEQFF. The CDR3 DNA reads as TGCGCCAGCAGCCAAGACACGACTAGGGAGGATTACAATGAGCAGTTCTTC.

The CDR3 reads CASSPQVAQGERAFF. CDR3 in DNA: TGTGCCAGCTCACCCCAAGTCGCTCAGGGTGAGCGAGCTTTCTTT. The chain recombines TRBV18 with TRBJ1-1, with D perhaps TRBD1 (5 bases). The CDR3 contains 15 residues. V shed 3 bases and J shed 10 bases, with 21 bases lying between them. CDR1 and CDR2 from the germline V gene are KGHSH and LQKENI.

The rearrangement uses TRBV28 and TRBJ2-6, with D perhaps TRBD1 (5 bases). CDR3 length equals 15 residues. Germline V CDR1 and CDR2: MDHEN, SYDVKM. V lost 7 bases and J lost 2, with 12 bases in between. The CDR3 is CASIGWGAGANVLTF. DNA for the CDR3: TGTGCCAGCATTGGATGGGGCGCTGGGGCCAACGTCCTGACTTTC.

The rearrangement links TRBV12-3 or TRBV12-4 to TRBJ2-7; D tentatively reads TRBD1 or TRBD2 (5 bases each). The CDR3 length is 16 residues. Trimming cost V 2 bases and J 0 bases, with 14 bases left between them. DNA of the CDR3: TGTGCCAGCAGTTTATGGGGACCCATGAGCTCCTACGAGCAGTACTTC. This sequence encodes CASSLWGPMSSYEQYF.

This clonotype is a singleton in its sample. The chain carries TRBV10-3 and TRBJ2-5; D might be TRBD1 or TRBD2, each matching 5 bases. CDR1 is ENHRY, CDR2 SYGVKD, per germline. CDR3 length equals 13 residues. V dropped 8 bases and J dropped 0 bases, with 10 bases sitting between them. The CDR3, as DNA: TGTGCCATCCAGCCGGGACACCAAGAGACCCAGTACTTC. This codes for CAIQPGHQETQYF.

With regard to this clonotype: The junction and the germline gene differ at one end; a read error may be behind it. V is TRBV12-3 or TRBV12-4 and J is TRBJ1-2; possibly TRBD1 for D (5 bases). The CDR3 covers 13 residues. DNA for the CDR3: TGTGCCAGCAGTTTGGGGGGGTACTACGGCTACACCTTC. Translation gives CASSLGGYYGYTF.

The J gene is TRBJ1-2, the V gene TRBV9; D call uncertain. The CDR3 consists of 13 residues. Per germline, CDR1 SGDLS and CDR2 YYNGEE. V lost 0 bases and J lost 6, with 9 bases in between. CDR3 sequence reads: CASSVEGSHGYTF. As DNA, the CDR3 is TGTGCCAGCAGCGTAGAAGGGTCCCATGGCTACACCTTC.

The chain carries TRBV19 and TRBJ2-7, with 9 bases that match TRBD1. Losses at the gene ends were 5 bases for V and 1 base for J; bases not matched to a gene: 9. Looked up from germline, CDR1 is LNHDA and CDR2 is SQIVND (reference sequence). The CDR3 covers 16 residues. CDR3 residues: CASSAQSGTGSYEQYF. The CDR3 DNA reads as TGTGCCAGTAGTGCGCAGTCCGGGACAGGGTCCTACGAGCAGTACTTC.

This clonotype was observed a handful of times. This chain links TRBV6-2 or TRBV6-3 with TRBJ1-5, with 7 positions matching TRBD1. CDR3 size: 16 residues. Germline-derived CDR1 and CDR2 are MNHEY and SVGEGT. After removal of 0 bases from V and 6 bases from J, the junction contained 8 bases not matched to a gene. The DNA of the CDR3 is TGTGCCAGCAGTTACTCCAGACAGGGACGAAGTCAGCCCCAGCATTTT. Translated, it gives CASSYSRQGRSQPQHF.

Only a few counts were recorded for this clonotype. DNA for the CDR3: TGCAGTGCTACGATACAGGACTCTAACTATGGCTACACCTTC. Translating gives CSATIQDSNYGYTF. This chain connects TRBV20-1 to TRBJ1-2, with D possibly matching TRBD1 (5 bases). The length of the CDR3 is 14 residues. From germline, CDR1 is DFQATT and CDR2 SNEGSKA (reference sequence). V was pared by 4 bases and J by 0 bases, with 12 bases between.

J is TRBJ1-1 and V is TRBV7-6; TRBD1 might be the D (5 bases). V shed 3 bases and J shed 6 bases, with 14 bases lying between them. CDR3 length: 14 residues. Per germline, CDR1 SGHVS and CDR2 FNYEAQ. The CDR3 bases are TGTGCCAGCAGCTTGGGACGAGTTGATGCTGAAGCTTTCTTT. Its protein product is CASSLGRVDAEAFF.

The CDR3 region has the DNA TGTGCCAGCAGCTTTGGTCCCTCCGGAACCACTAATGAAAAACTGTTTTTT. Translating gives CASSFGPSGTTNEKLFF. J is TRBJ1-4 and V is TRBV5-6; D gene uncertain. V lost 2 bases and J 2 bases, leaving 16 bases between the germline ends. Germline CDR1 reads SGHDT; CDR2 reads YYEEEE. This CDR3 has 17 amino acids.

The chain uses TRBV12-3 or TRBV12-4 and TRBJ2-7, with no clear D. Trimming shortened V by 6 bases and J by 3 bases, and 12 bases separated the two germline ends. The CDR3 is made up of 13 amino acids. The CDR3, as DNA: TGTGCCAGCAGCTTTTTCCCGAACTACGAGCAGTACTTC. It specifies CASSFFPNYEQYF.

The chain couples TRBV12-3 or TRBV12-4 to TRBJ2-1, with TRBD2 matching over 10 bases. The CDR3 runs to 15 residues. Losses at the gene ends were 4 bases for V and 8 bases for J; bases not matched to a gene: 8. CDR3 nucleotide sequence: TGTGCCAGCAGTTCCCCTAGCGGGAGTAGGTATGAGCAGTTCTTC. Protein product: CASSSPSGSRYEQFF.

This sequence joins TRBV7-2 and TRBJ1-1, with D hard to call. The germline CDR1 and CDR2 sequences are SGHTA and FQGNSA. The CDR3 is 13 amino acids. V was pared by 3 bases and J by 1 base, with 6 bases between. The CDR3 protein is CASSFYGNTEAFF. The CDR3 region has the DNA TGTGCCAGCAGCTTTTACGGGAACACTGAAGCTTTCTTT.